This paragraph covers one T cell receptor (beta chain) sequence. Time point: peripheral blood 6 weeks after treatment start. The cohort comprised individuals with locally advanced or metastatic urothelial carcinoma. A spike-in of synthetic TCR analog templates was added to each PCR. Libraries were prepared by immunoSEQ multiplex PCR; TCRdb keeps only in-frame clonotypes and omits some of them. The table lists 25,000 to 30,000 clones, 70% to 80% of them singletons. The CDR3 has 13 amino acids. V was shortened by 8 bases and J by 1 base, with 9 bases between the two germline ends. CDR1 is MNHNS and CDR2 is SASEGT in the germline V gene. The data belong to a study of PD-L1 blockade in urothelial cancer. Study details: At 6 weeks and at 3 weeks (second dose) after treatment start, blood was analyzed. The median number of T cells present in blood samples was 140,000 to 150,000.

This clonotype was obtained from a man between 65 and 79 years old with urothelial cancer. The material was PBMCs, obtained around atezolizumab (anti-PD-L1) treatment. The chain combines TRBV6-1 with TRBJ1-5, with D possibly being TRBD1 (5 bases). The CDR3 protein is CASGAQSNQPQHF. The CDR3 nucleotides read TGTGCCAGCGGGGCACAGAGCAATCAGCCCCAGCATTTT.